Listed below are T cell receptor beta chains from one sample, sequenced in a study of T cells in Graves' hyperthyroidism and ophthalmopathy. TCRdb fed the multiplex PCR reads into MiXCR, producing one record per CDR3 protein. The sample has some 510,000 distinct CDR3 sequences; 35% to 55% are singletons. Sequencing was performed on peripheral blood or thyroid tissue (not recorded which). These receptors all stem from a woman between 18 and 29 years old with Graves' hyperthyroidism. Each CDR3 is given with its conserved first and last residue. A D gene is named only where the DNA matches it firmly. The size field is filled for only some rows; it gives once, few, many or a size class.

clone size: NA
J gene: TRBJ1-2
D gene: NA
V gene: TRBV7-4
CDR3 DNA: TGTGCCAGCAGCTCGGGATACAGGGCAAGCTATGGCTACACCTTC
CDR3 protein: CASSSGYRASYGYTF

clone size: NA
J gene: TRBJ2-2
D gene: NA
V gene: TRBV2
CDR3 DNA: TGTGCCAGCTCACCACCCTCAATGAACACCGGGGAGCTGTTTTTT
CDR3 protein: CASSPPSMNTGELFF

clone size: NA
J gene: TRBJ2-1
D gene: TRBD1
V gene: TRBV7-2
CDR3 DNA: TGTGCCAGCAGCTTAAGGACAGGGTTGTACAATGAGCAGTTCTTC
CDR3 protein: CASSLRTGLYNEQFF

clone size: NA
J gene: TRBJ2-1
D gene: NA
V gene: TRBV7-9
CDR3 DNA: TGTGCCAGCAGCTTAAGGGTCGATGAGCAGTTCTTC
CDR3 protein: CASSLRVDEQFF

clone size: NA
J gene: TRBJ1-5
D gene: NA
V gene: TRBV29-1
CDR3 DNA: TGCAGCGTTACAGGGAATAGCAATCAGCCCAAGCATTTT
CDR3 protein: CSVTGNSNQPKHF

clone size: few
J gene: TRBJ2-7
D gene: NA
V gene: TRBV20-1
CDR3 DNA: TGCAGTGTCCAACAGGGCGCGACCTACGAGCAGTACTTC
CDR3 protein: CSVQQGATYEQYF

clone size: NA
J gene: TRBJ1-2
D gene: TRBD1
V gene: TRBV29-1
CDR3 DNA: TGCAGCGTTGAAGTCGCGGGGACAGGCTATAACTATGGCTACACCTTC
CDR3 protein: CSVEVAGTGYNYGYTF

clone size: few
J gene: TRBJ2-7
D gene: TRBD1
V gene: TRBV2
CDR3 DNA: TGTGCCAGCAGTGAGACAGGGGGCAACGAGCAGTACTTC
CDR3 protein: CASSETGGNEQYF

clone size: NA
J gene: TRBJ2-7
D gene: NA
V gene: TRBV15
CDR3 DNA: TGTGCCACCAGCAGAACCGGGACCGGGGGCTCCGAGCAGTACTTC
CDR3 protein: CATSRTGTGGSEQYF

clone size: once
J gene: TRBJ1-6
D gene: NA
V gene: TRBV25-1
CDR3 DNA: TGTGCTAGCGCGGGCCTCGCCAGGAGTAATTCACCCCTCCACTTT
CDR3 protein: CASAGLARSNSPLHF

clone size: NA
J gene: TRBJ1-5
D gene: TRBD1
V gene: TRBV20-1
CDR3 DNA: TGCAGTGCTAGGCCTCCGGGACAGCGAAATCAGCCCCAGCATTTT
CDR3 protein: CSARPPGQRNQPQHF

clone size: once
J gene: TRBJ2-5
D gene: TRBD2
V gene: TRBV7-2
CDR3 DNA: TGTGCCAGCAGCCAAATAGCGGGAGAAGAGACCCAGTACTTC
CDR3 protein: CASSQIAGEETQYF

clone size: many
J gene: TRBJ1-5
D gene: NA
V gene: TRBV2
CDR3 DNA: TGTGCCAGCAGTGAATTGGCGGGATATAGCAATCAGCCCCAGCATTTT
CDR3 protein: CASSELAGYSNQPQHF

clone size: many
J gene: TRBJ1-2
D gene: NA
V gene: TRBV20-1
CDR3 DNA: TGCAGTGCTGGAACAGGGCCCTTAAACTATGGCTACACCTTC
CDR3 protein: CSAGTGPLNYGYTF

clone size: many
J gene: TRBJ2-7
D gene: TRBD2
V gene: TRBV29-1
CDR3 DNA: TGCAGCGTTGGCGGAGGGGGACTAGCCTACTACGAGCAGTACTTC
CDR3 protein: CSVGGGGLAYYEQYF

clone size: NA
J gene: TRBJ1-1
D gene: NA
V gene: TRBV20-1
CDR3 DNA: TGCAGTGCTAGAGTGGGGGCGGTCGACACTGAAGCTTTCTTT
CDR3 protein: CSARVGAVDTEAFF

clone size: many
J gene: TRBJ1-2
D gene: NA
V gene: TRBV25-1
CDR3 DNA: TGTGCCAGCAGTGAAGGTCGTGGGGGCTACACCTTC
CDR3 protein: CASSEGRGGYTF

clone size: NA
J gene: TRBJ1-2
D gene: NA
V gene: TRBV29-1
CDR3 DNA: TGCAGCGTTAGGCGTGGCTACACCTTC
CDR3 protein: CSVRRGYTF

clone size: NA
J gene: TRBJ1-4
D gene: NA
V gene: TRBV24-1
CDR3 DNA: TGTGCCAGCAGTGTCGTAGGAGGGATGGGTGAAAAACTGTTTTTT
CDR3 protein: CASSVVGGMGEKLFF

clone size: few
J gene: TRBJ2-7
D gene: NA
V gene: TRBV7-2
CDR3 DNA: TGTGCCAGCAGTTACGTCGGCTTCTACGAGCAGTACTTC
CDR3 protein: CASSYVGFYEQYF

clone size: NA
J gene: TRBJ1-2
D gene: TRBD1
V gene: TRBV20-1
CDR3 DNA: TGCAGTGCTAGACTCGGACAGGGAAGTTCCTACTATGGCTACACCTTC
CDR3 protein: CSARLGQGSSYYGYTF

clone size: NA
J gene: TRBJ1-4
D gene: NA
V gene: TRBV2
CDR3 DNA: TGTGCCAGCAGTGAGGTGGGGGCGAGGAACACTGAAAAACTGTTTTTT
CDR3 protein: CASSEVGARNTEKLFF

clone size: few
J gene: TRBJ2-7
D gene: NA
V gene: TRBV11-3
CDR3 DNA: TGTGCCAGCAGTGCGAAGGAAGGTAACGAGCAGTACTTC
CDR3 protein: CASSAKEGNEQYF

clone size: many
J gene: TRBJ2-6
D gene: NA
V gene: TRBV9
CDR3 DNA: TGTGCCAGCAGCGTAGGAGACATCCGCTCTGGGGCCAACGTCCTGACTTTC
CDR3 protein: CASSVGDIRSGANVLTF

clone size: many
J gene: TRBJ1-1
D gene: NA
V gene: TRBV24-1
CDR3 DNA: TGTGCCACCAGTGCGGGGGAAGACACTGAAGCTTTCTTT
CDR3 protein: CATSAGEDTEAFF